The entry below gives a single T cell receptor beta chain sequence along with its context. Its antigen is unknown. The sequencing template was cDNA reverse transcribed from extracted RNA. Assay used: immunoSEQ multiplex PCR; TCRdb lists only in-frame clones, some missing. The sample shows 150,000 to 250,000 clones, 58% of them seen only once. With V trimmed by 1 base and J by 4 bases, 3 bases remained unmatched. Germline lookup yields CDR1 SGHDT and CDR2 YYEEEE. The CDR3 extends over 14 amino acids. Treatment noted: oral pan-JAK inhibitor, 5-10 mg twice daily. These data are taken from a study of CD8+ T cells in alopecia areata. At the level of the study: Among treated patients, oral tofacitinib was administered at 5 to 10 mg twice daily. Severity among treated patients was scored by the percentage of scalp area affected. Tofacitinib ran for 6 to 18 months before 6 months off drug. Whole-study results and caveats: Scalp clonality, together with expanded CD8+ clones among the top 100, fell significantly with tofacitinib.

Sequencing used CD4+ T cells sorted from blood, obtained at week 24, from a patient treated with tofacitinib. The clonotype originates from a human donor with alopecia areata. V is TRBV5-6 and J is TRBJ2-5; 8 bases map to TRBD2. In DNA, the CDR3 is TGTGCCAGCAGCTTGACAGCGGGAGCAGAGACCCAGTACTTC. It encodes CASSLTAGAETQYF.